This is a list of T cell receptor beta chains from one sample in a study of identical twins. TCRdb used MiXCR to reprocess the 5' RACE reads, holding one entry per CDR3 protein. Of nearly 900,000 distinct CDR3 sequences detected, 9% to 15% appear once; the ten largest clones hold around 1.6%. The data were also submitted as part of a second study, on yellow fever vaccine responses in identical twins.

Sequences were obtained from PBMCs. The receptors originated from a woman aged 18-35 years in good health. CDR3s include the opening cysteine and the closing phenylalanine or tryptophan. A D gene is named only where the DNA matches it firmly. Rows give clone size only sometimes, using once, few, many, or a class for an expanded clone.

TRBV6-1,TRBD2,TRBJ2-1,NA,CASSDLGLAGGPGEQFF,TGTGCCAGCAGTGATCTAGGACTAGCGGGGGGGCCTGGTGAGCAGTTCTTC
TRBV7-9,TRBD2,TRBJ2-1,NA,CASSLETSGVNEQFF,TGTGCCAGCAGCTTAGAGACTAGCGGGGTTAATGAGCAGTTCTTC
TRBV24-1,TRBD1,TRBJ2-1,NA,CATSDSTGGNYNEQFF,TGTGCCACCAGTGATTCGACAGGGGGCAACTACAATGAGCAGTTCTTC
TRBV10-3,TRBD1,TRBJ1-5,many,CAISETGTDNQPQHF,TGTGCCATCAGTGAGACCGGGACAGACAATCAGCCCCAGCATTTT
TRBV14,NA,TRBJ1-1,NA,CASSPQTGVGTEAFF,TGTGCCAGCAGCCCTCAAACGGGGGTAGGCACTGAAGCTTTCTTT
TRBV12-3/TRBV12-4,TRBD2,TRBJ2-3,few,CASSSQGRGVVSDTQYF,TGTGCCAGCAGTAGCCAGGGGCGGGGGGTGGTCTCAGATACGCAGTATTTT
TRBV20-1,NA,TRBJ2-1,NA,CSARSAGNPEQFF,TGCAGTGCTAGATCTGCCGGTAACCCTGAGCAGTTCTTC
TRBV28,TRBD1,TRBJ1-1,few,CASRVPGQGRGIF,TGTGCCAGCAGGGTCCCGGGACAGGGTCGAGGGATCTTT
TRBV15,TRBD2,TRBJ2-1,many,CATSRFLAGVYDVNEQFF,TGTGCCACCAGCAGGTTCCTAGCGGGAGTCTATGATGTCAATGAGCAGTTCTTC
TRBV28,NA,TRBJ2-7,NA,CASSFLGGGGDYEQYF,TGTGCCAGCAGTTTTCTTGGCGGGGGCGGCGACTACGAGCAGTACTTC
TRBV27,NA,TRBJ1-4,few,CASSFLGNEKLFF,TGTGCCAGCAGTTTTCTGGGGAATGAAAAACTGTTTTTT
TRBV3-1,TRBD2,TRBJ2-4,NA,CTCSPPGLAVLAKNIQYF,TGTACCTGCAGCCCCCCGGGACTAGCGGTACTAGCCAAAAACATTCAGTACTTC
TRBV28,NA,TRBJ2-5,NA,CATPPRDQETQYF,TGTGCCACCCCCCCTAGAGATCAAGAGACCCAGTACTTC
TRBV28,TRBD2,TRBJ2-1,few,CASSLTASGRFNEQFF,TGTGCCAGCAGTTTAACGGCTAGCGGGAGATTCAATGAGCAGTTCTTC
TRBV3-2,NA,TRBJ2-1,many,CASSQRTSGGSYNEQFF,TGTGCCAGCAGCCAAAGGACTAGCGGGGGCTCCTACAATGAGCAGTTCTTC
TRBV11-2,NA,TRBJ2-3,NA,CASSPVVGRMDTQYF,TGTGCCAGCAGCCCAGTGGTAGGGAGGATGGATACGCAGTATTTT
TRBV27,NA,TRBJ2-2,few,CASSLEAAGTGELFF,TGTGCCAGCAGTTTAGAAGCGGCGGGCACCGGGGAGCTGTTTTTT
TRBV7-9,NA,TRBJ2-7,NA,CASSLGQGPPYEQYF,TGTGCCAGCAGCTTAGGTCAGGGGCCTCCCTACGAGCAGTACTTC
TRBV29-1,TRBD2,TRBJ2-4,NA,CSVEKALAGVRNIQYF,TGCAGCGTTGAAAAAGCCCTAGCGGGAGTTAGAAACATTCAGTACTTC
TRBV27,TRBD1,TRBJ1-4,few,CASSVTGATNEKLFF,TGTGCCAGCAGTGTGACAGGGGCTACTAATGAAAAACTGTTTTTT
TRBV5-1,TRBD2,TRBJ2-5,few,CASSNAAGGKETQYF,TGCGCCAGCAGCAATGCAGCGGGGGGGAAAGAGACCCAGTACTTC
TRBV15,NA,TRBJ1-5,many,CATSRDRGDQPQHF,TGTGCCACCAGCAGAGATAGGGGGGATCAGCCCCAGCATTTT
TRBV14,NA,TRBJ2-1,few,CASSQGGIEQFF,TGTGCCAGCAGCCAAGGAGGGATTGAGCAGTTCTTC
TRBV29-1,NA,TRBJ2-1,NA,CSVGGLIYNEQFF,TGCAGCGTTGGGGGACTGATCTACAATGAGCAGTTCTTC
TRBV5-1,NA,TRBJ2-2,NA,CASSPPVIGVPGELFF,TGCGCCAGCAGCCCCCCCGTGATCGGGGTCCCCGGGGAGCTGTTTTTT
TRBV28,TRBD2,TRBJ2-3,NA,CASSRPALAGGPLYADTQYF,TGTGCCAGCAGCCGACCGGCACTAGCGGGGGGACCACTTTATGCAGATACGCAGTATTTT
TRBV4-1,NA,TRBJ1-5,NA,CASSKQTGNQPQHF,TGCGCCAGCAGCAAACAGACAGGCAATCAGCCCCAGCATTTT
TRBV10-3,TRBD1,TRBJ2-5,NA,CAITADREETQYF,TGTGCCATCACGGCGGACAGGGAAGAGACCCAGTACTTC
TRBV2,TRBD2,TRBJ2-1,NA,CASTSGSLSNEQFF,TGTGCCAGCACTAGCGGGAGCCTGTCCAATGAGCAGTTCTTC
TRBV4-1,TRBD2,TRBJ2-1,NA,CASSQPTSGRNEQFF,TGCGCCAGCAGCCAGCCGACTAGCGGGAGGAATGAGCAGTTCTTC
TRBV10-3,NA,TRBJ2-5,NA,CAISEGQSQETQYF,TGTGCCATCAGTGAAGGACAGTCCCAAGAGACCCAGTACTTC
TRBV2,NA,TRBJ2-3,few,CASIGEPGTQYF,TGTGCCAGCATCGGGGAGCCGGGCACGCAGTATTTT
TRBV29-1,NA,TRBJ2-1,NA,CSVDRGVNEQFF,TGCAGCGTTGACAGGGGAGTAAATGAGCAGTTCTTC
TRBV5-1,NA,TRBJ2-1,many,CASSSTTFEQFF,TGCGCCAGCAGCTCCACTACTTTTGAGCAGTTCTTC
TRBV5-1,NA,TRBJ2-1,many,CASRLRGVSYNEQFF,TGCGCCAGCAGATTGAGGGGTGTCTCCTACAATGAGCAGTTCTTC
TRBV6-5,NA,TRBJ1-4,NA,CASSYSKAVPSTNEKLFF,TGTGCCAGCAGTTACTCGAAGGCGGTACCTTCAACTAATGAAAAACTGTTTTTT
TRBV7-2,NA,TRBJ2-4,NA,CASSPGHRLAKNIQYF,TGTGCCAGCAGCCCCGGACATAGACTAGCCAAAAACATTCAGTACTTC
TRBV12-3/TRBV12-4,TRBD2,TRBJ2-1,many,CASSFSASGSIYNEQFF,TGTGCCAGCAGTTTTTCGGCTAGCGGGAGCATTTACAATGAGCAGTTCTTC
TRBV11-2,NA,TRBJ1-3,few,CASRTFGKGTSGNTIYF,TGTGCCAGCCGAACTTTCGGGAAAGGGACCTCTGGAAACACCATATATTTT
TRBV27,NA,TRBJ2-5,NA,CASSLALKETQYF,TGTGCCAGCAGTCTGGCCCTAAAAGAGACCCAGTACTTC